This TCR beta chain was sequenced for a study of human T cells and chemical hapten exposure. This clonotype was recorded many times. The CDR3 is made up of 13 amino acids. CDR1 MNHNS and CDR2 SASEGT come from the germline V gene. The ends were cut back, 4 bases at V and 4 bases at J, with 10 bases in the middle. Unique molecular identifiers were affixed to discrete cDNA molecules within the library. TCRdb used MiXCR to reprocess the RACE reads, holding one entry per CDR3 protein. The sample includes about 120,000 distinct CDR3 sequences, roughly 14% seen only once; the top ten take around 3%. Time point reported: pre-sensitization, week 0. Sample treatment: therapeutic diphenylcyclopropenone sensitization with weekly scalp DPC.

The sample was whole blood, taken in connection with sensitization to the hapten diphenylcyclopropenone (DPC). The chain combines TRBV6-1 with TRBJ1-1, with D possibly being TRBD1 (5 bases). This receptor was obtained from a young woman with alopecia areata. Some clones in this sample may be carry-over from other donors' samples. Written as DNA, the CDR3 is TGTGCCAGCAGTGTCGGAAGGGGCACTGAAGCTTTCTTT. This translates into CASSVGRGTEAFF.